The rows below give T cell receptor beta chains drawn from one sample of a study of blood T cell repertoires in COVID-19. The method was immunoSEQ multiplex PCR; TCRdb's version includes in-frame clones alone and lacks a portion of them. Of 300,000 to 450,000 clones in the sample, roughly 87% are singletons; the top ten hold 1%. Sequencing input: PBMCs or T cells enriched from blood (not recorded which). The source of these receptors is a woman aged 25 to 39 who had recovered from COVID-19. CDR3s include the opening cysteine and the closing phenylalanine or tryptophan. D genes are given only for firm matches. Clone size is shown for a subset of rows, as once, few, many or a class of expanded clone.

D: .
J: TRBJ1-1
size: few
V: TRBV3-1/TRBV3-2
DNA: TGTGCCAGCAGCCTCAGGGTCGGGAACACTGAAGCTTTCTTT
CDR3: CASSLRVGNTEAFF

D: .
J: TRBJ1-2
size: .
V: TRBV25-1
DNA: TGTGCCAGCAGACTAGACTATGGCTACACCTTC
CDR3: CASRLDYGYTF

D: TRBD2
J: TRBJ2-7
size: .
V: TRBV5-5
DNA: TGTGCCAGCAGCTTGGACCCGGGACTAGCGGGCGCCGAGCAGTACTTC
CDR3: CASSLDPGLAGAEQYF

D: .
J: TRBJ2-4
size: few
V: TRBV30
DNA: TGTGCCTGGAGTGTTCAGGGAAGAAACATTCAGTACTTC
CDR3: CAWSVQGRNIQYF

D: TRBD2
J: TRBJ2-5
size: .
V: TRBV12-3/TRBV12-4
DNA: TGTGCCAGCAGATCCGGGGGGCAAGAGACCCAGTACTTC
CDR3: CASRSGGQETQYF

D: TRBD1
J: TRBJ1-5
size: .
V: TRBV28
DNA: TGTGCCAGCAGTTTAACAGACAGGGTACAGCCCCAGCATTTT
CDR3: CASSLTDRVQPQHF

D: TRBD1
J: TRBJ1-1
size: .
V: TRBV10-1
DNA: TGCGCCAGCAAGGGACAGACAAACACTGAAGCTTTCTTT
CDR3: CASKGQTNTEAFF

D: .
J: TRBJ2-7
size: .
V: TRBV11-2
DNA: TGTGCCAGCAGCGTTAGCTACGAGCAGTACTTC
CDR3: CASSVSYEQYF

D: TRBD1
J: TRBJ2-7
size: .
V: TRBV25-1
DNA: TGTGCCAGCAGTGAGCCACAGGGGAGCTCCTACGAGCAGTACTTC
CDR3: CASSEPQGSSYEQYF

D: TRBD1
J: TRBJ1-1
size: .
V: TRBV6-7
DNA: TGTGCCAGCAGTTACTCTAATGGGACAGGGCAGGCTGAAGCTTTCTTT
CDR3: CASSYSNGTGQAEAFF

D: TRBD1
J: TRBJ1-4
size: .
V: TRBV15
DNA: TGTGCCACCAGCAGAGTACCACAGGGGTTTAATGAAAAGCTGTTTTTT
CDR3: CATSRVPQGFNEKLFF

D: TRBD2
J: TRBJ2-5
size: many
V: TRBV6-6
DNA: TGTGCCAGCAGCCGATCGGGACTAGCGGGGGGCCCCCAGGAGACCCAGTACTTC
CDR3: CASSRSGLAGGPQETQYF

D: .
J: TRBJ2-3
size: .
V: TRBV15
DNA: TGTGCCACCAGCAGAGATCCGACAGGTTTTAGCACAGATACGCAGTATTTT
CDR3: CATSRDPTGFSTDTQYF

D: .
J: TRBJ1-1
size: .
V: TRBV19
DNA: TGTGCCAGTAGTATAAGTCGCGGGGCTGAAGCTTTCTTT
CDR3: CASSISRGAEAFF

D: TRBD1
J: TRBJ1-6
size: once
V: TRBV20-1
DNA: TGCAGTGCTAGTCCCACGGGACAGGGGATAAAGAGAGGCTTAATCCGCTTTTCACCCCTCCACTTT
CDR3: CSASPTGQGIKRGLIRFSPLHF

D: .
J: TRBJ1-4
size: .
V: TRBV6-5
DNA: TGTGCCAGCAGTTACGGGCAGATTAATGAAAAACTGTTTTTT
CDR3: CASSYGQINEKLFF

D: .
J: TRBJ2-6
size: once
V: TRBV28
DNA: TGTGCCAGCAGCCTGACAGGAGGTGGGGCCAACGTCCTGACTTTC
CDR3: CASSLTGGGANVLTF

D: .
J: TRBJ1-1
size: .
V: TRBV28
DNA: TGTGCCAGCAGTCCACGGTTTGGGCGTGGCACTGAAGCTTTCTTT
CDR3: CASSPRFGRGTEAFF

D: .
J: TRBJ2-2
size: .
V: TRBV5-5
DNA: TGTGCCAGCAGCTTGGTGGCAGGGACCGGGGAGCTGTTTTTT
CDR3: CASSLVAGTGELFF

D: .
J: TRBJ1-1
size: once
V: TRBV11-2
DNA: TGTGCCAGCAGCTTCCGAAGGGACACCTACAACACTGAAGCTTTCTTT
CDR3: CASSFRRDTYNTEAFF

D: .
J: TRBJ1-2
size: .
V: TRBV6-6
DNA: TGTGCCAGCAGTCACCCCCTCGGGGGGGGGCTAAGCGGGGGCTACACCTTC
CDR3: CASSHPLGGGLSGGYTF

D: .
J: TRBJ1-6
size: once
V: TRBV14
DNA: TGTGCCAGCAGCCAACTTACCTCGACAGTCTATAATTCACCCCTCCACTTT
CDR3: CASSQLTSTVYNSPLHF

D: TRBD1
J: TRBJ1-5
size: .
V: TRBV28
DNA: TGTGCCAGCAGTTTACTCCGGGACAGGGAGGCCAATCAGCCCCAGCATTTT
CDR3: CASSLLRDREANQPQHF

D: TRBD1
J: TRBJ1-6
size: .
V: TRBV2
DNA: TGTGCCACCACAGGGGGCGGAAATTCACCCCTCCACTTT
CDR3: CATTGGGNSPLHF

D: TRBD1
J: TRBJ2-3
size: .
V: TRBV25-1
DNA: TGTGCCAGCAGTGGACAGGGAAGGGCCACAGATACGCAGTATTTT
CDR3: CASSGQGRATDTQYF

D: TRBD2
J: TRBJ2-3
size: .
V: TRBV19
DNA: TGTGCCAGTAAGCATGCTAGCGGGGGTAGCACAGATACGCAGTATTTT
CDR3: CASKHASGGSTDTQYF

D: .
J: TRBJ1-6
size: .
V: TRBV9
DNA: TGTGCCAGCAGCGTAGCTGGGGAGCGGGATTCACCCCTCCACTTT
CDR3: CASSVAGERDSPLHF

D: TRBD1
J: TRBJ1-5
size: .
V: TRBV10-1
DNA: TGCGCCAGCAGTGAGTCGCAGGGGACAGGGGGCTTCTGGGGCAATCAGCCCCAGCATTTT
CDR3: CASSESQGTGGFWGNQPQHF

D: .
J: TRBJ1-2
size: .
V: TRBV27
DNA: TGTGCCAGCAGGACAGTAGGTCCTCCTAACTATGGCTACACCTTC
CDR3: CASRTVGPPNYGYTF

D: .
J: TRBJ2-1
size: once
V: TRBV7-8
DNA: TGTGCCAGCAGCTTCCATAGCGGACTTTACAATGAGCAGTTCTTC
CDR3: CASSFHSGLYNEQFF

D: .
J: TRBJ1-1
size: .
V: TRBV19
DNA: TGTGCCAGTAGTATTTGGAGGGGGAGGGGGACGAACACTGAAGCTTTCTTT
CDR3: CASSIWRGRGTNTEAFF

D: .
J: TRBJ1-1
size: .
V: TRBV6-5
DNA: TGTGCCAGCAGTTACAGACTAACGGGTATGGAAGCTTTCTTT
CDR3: CASSYRLTGMEAFF

D: TRBD1
J: TRBJ1-3
size: .
V: TRBV28
DNA: TGTGCCAGCAGTTCAGGGACAGGTTGGGAGAGTTGGGCTGGAAACACCATATATTTT
CDR3: CASSSGTGWESWAGNTIYF

D: .
J: TRBJ1-2
size: .
V: TRBV6-5
DNA: TGTGCCAGCAGCAAAGCAGGGGCTAGCTATGGCTACACCTTC
CDR3: CASSKAGASYGYTF

D: .
J: TRBJ1-1
size: .
V: TRBV12-3/TRBV12-4
DNA: TGTGCCAGCAGTTTAGAAGAGACTGAAGCTTTCTTT
CDR3: CASSLEETEAFF

D: .
J: TRBJ2-2
size: .
V: TRBV7-2
DNA: TGTGCCAGCAACCTAGGGGGGGCCGGGGAGCTGTTTTTT
CDR3: CASNLGGAGELFF

D: TRBD1
J: TRBJ1-6
size: .
V: TRBV6-2/TRBV6-3
DNA: TGTGCCAGCAGTTACTCGGGACAGGGGCTCCTTCGGTCACCCCTCCACTTT
CDR3: CASSYSGQGLLRSPLHF

D: TRBD1
J: TRBJ1-3
size: .
V: TRBV18
DNA: TGTGCCAGCTCACCAATTCTGACGGGACAGGCACACACTGGAAACACCATATATTTT
CDR3: CASSPILTGQAHTGNTIYF

D: .
J: TRBJ2-1
size: few
V: TRBV6-4
DNA: TGTGCCAGCAGTGTTGAAGCCGGGTCCTACAATGAGCAGTTCTTC
CDR3: CASSVEAGSYNEQFF

D: .
J: TRBJ2-3
size: .
V: TRBV7-6
DNA: TGTGCCAGCAGCTTAATCGCGGGGGCTAGCACAGATACGCAGTATTTT
CDR3: CASSLIAGASTDTQYF

D: TRBD2
J: TRBJ2-5
size: .
V: TRBV9
DNA: TGTGCCAGCTCCCAGTCGACTAGCGCAGAGACCCAGTACTTC
CDR3: CASSQSTSAETQYF

D: .
J: TRBJ1-4
size: few
V: TRBV5-1
DNA: TGCGCCAGCAGCTTGGTTTCGGGTTCGTCCGAAAAACTGTTTTTT
CDR3: CASSLVSGSSEKLFF

D: .
J: TRBJ1-2
size: .
V: TRBV19
DNA: TGTGCCAGTAGCCCGACAGGCGGGTCCGTGGGCTACACCTTC
CDR3: CASSPTGGSVGYTF

D: .
J: TRBJ2-7
size: .
V: TRBV5-5
DNA: TGTGCCAGCAGCCTTACGGTGGTCTACGAGCAGTACTTC
CDR3: CASSLTVVYEQYF

D: .
J: TRBJ2-7
size: .
V: TRBV19
DNA: TGTGCCAGTAGTATATCCCCGGGGCGGGGAGTGGAGCAGTACTTC
CDR3: CASSISPGRGVEQYF

D: TRBD2
J: TRBJ2-3
size: .
V: TRBV27
DNA: TGTGCCAGCAGTCCGACCGGGACTAGCGCTCCTAGCACAGATACGCAGTATTTT
CDR3: CASSPTGTSAPSTDTQYF

D: .
J: TRBJ1-1
size: few
V: TRBV24-1
DNA: TGTGCCACCACACGCGGGGCAGACACTGAAGCTTTCTTT
CDR3: CATTRGADTEAFF